The present T cell receptor (beta chain) was sequenced within a study of cytomegalovirus exposure and HLA in healthy donors. Study summary: Among about 190 million T cells, an earlier analysis found approximately 110 million unique TCR beta sequences.

A multiplex PCR was run with 60 Vbeta primers and 13 Jbeta primers. Method: immunoSEQ multiplex PCR; TCRdb's copy keeps in-frame clones and lacks some. The sample records some 190,000 clones, about 77% being singletons. Points on this clone: Antigen specificity is unknown.

Notes on the study in general: Follow-up analysis later connected one missense variant in DCLRE1C with trimming of TCR beta V- and J-genes. An analysis that came later showed most CMV-associated TCR beta chains appearing HLA-restricted.

CDR1 and CDR2 from the germline V gene are LNHNV and YYDKDF (reference sequence). The CDR3 totals 16 residues. Trimming removed 0 bases at V and 5 bases at J, with 13 bases between. The receptor was isolated from a female donor in good health and CMV-seronegative. The chain uses TRBV15 and TRBJ2-2; weak D call: TRBD2 (6 bases). Sequences were obtained from PBMCs. CDR3 in amino acids: CATSRDAGGWTGELFF. The CDR3 DNA is TGTGCCACCAGCAGAGATGCCGGGGGTTGGACCGGGGAGCTGTTTTTT.